These 31 T cell receptor beta chains were sequenced from one sample in a study of regulatory T cells in long-lasting Graves disease. Libraries of TCR beta came from iRepertoire HTBI primers plus Arm-PCR of CDR3 regions. TCRdb reprocessed the multiplex PCR reads with MiXCR, giving one entry per CDR3 protein. The sample has fewer than 550,000 distinct CDR3 sequences, roughly 15% seen once; the top ten hold under 30%. Time point defined: newly diagnosed GD, antithyroid drugs for less than 3 months. The TCR library was made from RNA extracted from PBMCs. The same sample was also used in a study of T cells in Graves' hyperthyroidism and ophthalmopathy.

Material: peripheral blood mononuclear cells (PBMCs), obtained at new diagnosis, from a patient treated with antithyroid drugs. The receptor source for this set is a woman aged 18-35 years with Graves disease.

This clonotype was seen repeatedly, ten times or more. V is TRBV28 and J is TRBJ2-7; D might be TRBD2 (6 bases). There are 17 residues in the CDR3. Germline CDR1 and CDR2: MDHEN and SYDVKM. V lost 4 bases and J lost 7, with 26 bases in between. The CDR3 bases are TGTGCCAGCAGTTCCCCGGGGAGGATGAGGAATCCTCAGGAGCAGTACTTC. It encodes CASSSPGRMRNPQEQYF.

This clonotype came up many times. The gene calls are TRBV7-9 and TRBJ2-3, with 10 bases lining up with TRBD1. Germline assignment: CDR1 SEHNR and CDR2 FQNEAQ (reference sequence). V shed 1 base, J shed 3 bases, and the junction held 1 base outside the gene matches. The length of the CDR3 is 15 residues. For the CDR3, the DNA is TGTGCCAGCAGCTTAGTGGGACAGGGGACAGATACGCAGTATTTT. Its translation: CASSLVGQGTDTQYF.

This clonotype was counted only a few times. V is TRBV7-2 and J is TRBJ1-1; 8 bases are shared with TRBD1. In germline, CDR1 is SGHTA, CDR2 FQGNSA. Unmatched junction bases numbered 5, after V lost 8 bases and J lost 3 bases. CDR3 length equals 13 residues. The CDR3 DNA reads TGTGCCAGCGGCAGGGGGCCCGACACTGAAGCTTTCTTT. Its protein is CASGRGPDTEAFF.

The chain recombines TRBV2 with TRBJ2-6, with D hard to call. The germline gives CDR1 SNHLY, CDR2 FYNNEI. This CDR3 has 16 residues. V was shortened by 4 bases and J by 0 bases, with 10 bases between the two germline ends. CDR3 in amino acids: CASSVRRLSGANVLTF. CDR3 nucleotides: TGTGCCAGCAGTGTTAGGCGGCTCTCTGGGGCCAACGTCCTGACTTTC.

The rearrangement links TRBV6-1 to TRBJ2-7; either TRBD1 or TRBD2 may fit D (6 bases each). Per germline, CDR1 MNHNS and CDR2 SASEGT. The CDR3 is 14 residues long. Trimming stripped 7 bases from V and 9 bases from J, with 22 bases between. The CDR3, as DNA: TGTGCCAGCACGCCGGGGGCGAGACTGTACTGGCAGTACTTC. Protein product: CASTPGARLYWQYF.

As regards this clonotype: This probably arose from a read error, given a far larger clone one base away. The V and J genes are TRBV11-2 and TRBJ2-1, with a tentative D call TRBD1 (6 bases). Per the germline V gene, CDR1 is SGHAT and CDR2 is FQNNGV. Trimming cost V 1 base and J 13 bases, with 11 bases left between them. The CDR3 sequence is 12 residues long. The CDR3 DNA reads as TGTGCCAGCAGCTTAGGGACAGAGACCCAGTTCTTC. Protein product: CASSLGTETQFF.

This clonotype occurred many times. The junction departs from germline at one end; a sequencing error may be responsible. The chain has TRBV7-3 and TRBJ2-7; D unresolved. Germline-derived CDR1 and CDR2 are SGHTA and FQGTGA. CDR3 size: 13 residues. The CDR3 bases are TGCGCCAGCAGCCCTGCGTTCTCCTACGAGCAGTACTTC. Encoded protein: CASSPAFSYEQYF.

In this sample, this clonotype turned up a few times. The chain links TRBV12-3 or TRBV12-4 to TRBJ2-1, with a tentative D call TRBD2 (5 bases). With 4 bases removed from V and 8 bases from J, the gap between germline ends came to 24 bases. The CDR3 length is 17 residues. Here the CDR3 DNA reads TGTGCCAGCAGTTCATACCGCATCGGACGGGAAAGGGATGAGCAGTTCTTC. Translating gives CASSSYRIGRERDEQFF.

The chain uses TRBV6-2 or TRBV6-3 and TRBJ2-4; D is undetermined. The V gene lost 6 bases and the J gene lost 0 bases, with 12 bases spanning the gap. Germline V gene sequence: CDR1 MNHEY, CDR2 SVGEGT. This CDR3 spans 15 amino acids. The CDR3 DNA is TGTGCCAGCAGACTCCTCGACGGAGCCAAAAACATTCAGTACTTC. Its protein is CASRLLDGAKNIQYF.

This clonotype occurred many times. The chain is built from TRBV12-3 or TRBV12-4 and TRBJ2-1, with 11 bases that match TRBD2. CDR3 length equals 18 residues. Trimming removed 5 bases from V and 5 bases from J; junction bases left unmatched: 14. The CDR3: CASSPPGTSGPRNNEQFF. CDR3 nucleotide sequence: TGTGCCAGCAGTCCCCCCGGGACTAGCGGACCCAGAAACAATGAGCAGTTCTTC.

J is TRBJ2-7 and V is TRBV2; 14 bases fit TRBD2. Germline V gene data show CDR1 as SNHLY and CDR2 as FYNNEI. The junction had 2 bases not matched to a gene; V was cut back by 8 bases and J by 5 bases. The CDR3 covers 13 residues. This CDR3 reads CASGTSGSHEQYF. CDR3 in DNA: TGTGCCAGCGGGACTAGCGGGAGCCACGAGCAGTACTTC.

This clonotype has more than one count but fewer than ten. The chain combines TRBV3-1 with TRBJ2-7; maybe TRBD2 (6 bases). Germline V lookup: CDR1 LGHDT, CDR2 YNNKEL (reference sequence). This CDR3 comprises 14 residues. V lost 0 bases, J lost 9 bases, and 15 bases lay in between. CDR3: CASSQDILGRPQYF. The CDR3 nucleotides read TGTGCCAGCAGCCAAGATATTCTTGGGAGGCCGCAGTACTTC.

In its sample, this clonotype was seen many times. The rearrangement uses TRBV30 and TRBJ2-1; TRBD2 agrees at 7 bases. Germline CDR1 is GTSNPN and CDR2 is SVGIG (reference sequence). The CDR3 runs 13 residues. V trimming: 3 bases; J trimming: 9 bases; junction bases outside the gene matches: 8. This CDR3 reads CAWRRRGSSEQFF. DNA of the CDR3: TGTGCCTGGAGAAGGCGCGGGAGTTCTGAGCAGTTCTTC.

There are many counts of this clonotype. The rearrangement uses TRBV27 and TRBJ2-7; no clear D gene. V shed 3 bases and J shed 3 bases, with 12 bases lying between them. The CDR3 has 14 amino acids. Germline V gene data show CDR1 as MNHEY and CDR2 as SMNVEV (reference sequence). CDR3: CASSLGIDGYEQYF. The CDR3 region has the DNA TGTGCCAGCAGTTTGGGTATAGATGGCTACGAGCAGTACTTC.

Turning to this clonotype: A much bigger clone sits one base away, suggesting this may be a read error. The chain uses TRBV6-8 and TRBJ2-7; the D gene is possibly TRBD2 (5 bases). There are 15 residues in the CDR3. CDR1 and CDR2 (germline): MNHGY, SAAAGT. The CDR3 reads CASSYTRVGSYEQHF. CDR3 bases: TGTGCCAGCAGTTACACGCGGGTAGGCTCCTACGAGCAGCACTTC.

The chain links TRBV29-1 to TRBJ2-1, with 7 bases matching TRBD2. V lost 4 bases to trimming and J lost 4 bases; unmatched junction nucleotides: 4. CDR1 and CDR2 (germline): SQVTM, ANQGSEA. There are 13 residues in the CDR3. For the CDR3, the DNA is TGCAGCGTTGTCCTAGCGGTTTACAATGAGCAGTTCTTC. Translating gives CSVVLAVYNEQFF.

There are many counts of this clonotype. The chain employs TRBV28 and TRBJ2-1; no definite D call. CDR1 is MDHEN, CDR2 SYDVKM, per germline. With 1 base removed from V and 3 bases from J, the gap between germline ends came to 10 bases. This CDR3 comprises 15 residues. DNA of the CDR3: TGTGCCAGCAGTTTATCGAGCCAAATCTACAATGAGCAGTTCTTC. Amino acids: CASSLSSQIYNEQFF.

This clonotype occurred a few times. The chain carries TRBV7-2 and TRBJ2-2, with 9 bases lining up with TRBD2. V shed 1 base and J 6 bases; nucleotides not matched to a gene: 6. This CDR3 has 16 amino acids. Germline CDR1 is SGHTA and CDR2 is FQGNSA. The CDR3 region is CASSLVAGGPSGELFF. The CDR3 DNA reads TGTGCCAGCAGCTTAGTTGCGGGAGGGCCCTCCGGGGAGCTGTTTTTT.

This clonotype was seen a few times. The chain links TRBV7-9 to TRBJ2-5; 8 bases map to TRBD1. Germline CDR1 is SEHNR and CDR2 is FQNEAQ (reference sequence). Germline trimming cut 5 bases from V and 2 bases from J; bases unmatched to any gene: 7. The CDR3 length is 15 residues. CDR3 nucleotide sequence: TGTGCCAGCAGCACTGGACAGGGAGTTCAAGAGACCCAGTACTTC. This encodes CASSTGQGVQETQYF.

In its sample, this clonotype was seen a few times. CDR3 protein: CASSQWDRGLGTDTQYF. The CDR3, as DNA: TGCGCCAGCAGCCAATGGGACAGGGGCCTAGGCACAGATACGCAGTATTTT. The chain combines TRBV4-1 with TRBJ2-3; 10 positions match TRBD1. This CDR3 is built from 17 residues. V shed 2 bases, J shed 1 base, and the junction held 6 bases outside the gene matches. Per germline, CDR1 MGHRA and CDR2 YSYEKL.

This clonotype came up a few times. The rearrangement uses TRBV5-4 and TRBJ1-6, with 8 bases identical to TRBD1. Germline values: CDR1 SGHNT, CDR2 YYREEE (reference sequence). V lost 4 bases, J lost 3 bases, and 6 bases stayed unmatched. The CDR3 covers 16 residues. The CDR3 DNA sequence: TGTGCCAGCAGCGCCGGGACAGGAGGCTATAATTCACCCCTCCACTTT. It yields the protein CASSAGTGGYNSPLHF.

The V gene is TRBV6-2 or TRBV6-3, the J gene TRBJ2-3; TRBD1 is a possible D gene (6 bases). This CDR3 is built from 14 residues. V was cut by 6 bases and J by 2 bases, with 12 bases left in between. The V gene's germline CDR1 is MNHEY and CDR2 SVGEGT. CDR3 sequence: CASSMDSHTDTQYF. The CDR3 DNA follows: TGTGCCAGCAGCATGGACAGCCACACAGATACGCAGTATTTT.

This clonotype was recorded at least ten times. The gene calls are TRBV20-1 and TRBJ2-3; 7 nucleotides align to TRBD2. The trim removed 5 bases at V and 4 bases at J, leaving 3 bases unmatched. CDR3 length equals 12 residues. Germline V CDR1 and CDR2: DFQATT, SNEGSKA (reference sequence). The CDR3 loop is CSASSGPDTQYF. The DNA of the CDR3 is TGCAGTGCTTCTAGCGGCCCAGATACGCAGTATTTT.

This clonotype was observed many times. The V gene is TRBV30, the J gene TRBJ2-1; unclear D gene. V gave up 2 bases and J gave up 8 bases, with 13 bases separating them. The CDR3 is 13 amino acids. Germline V gene sequence: CDR1 GTSNPN, CDR2 SVGIG (reference sequence). The chain's CDR3 is CAWSRISSDEQFF. In nucleotides, the CDR3 is TGTGCCTGGAGTAGGATTAGCTCGGATGAGCAGTTCTTC.

V and J are TRBV19 and TRBJ2-7, with 8 bases matching TRBD2. Germline CDR1 LNHDA, CDR2 SQIVND (reference sequence). The CDR3 totals 16 residues. V shed 3 bases and J 1 base; nucleotides not matched to a gene: 8. In DNA, the CDR3 is TGTGCCAGTAGTATTACTTCGGGAGGGAAATCCTACGAGCAGTACTTC. This translates into CASSITSGGKSYEQYF.

This rearrangement joins TRBV28 to TRBJ1-5; 11 bases are shared with TRBD1. The trim removed 8 bases at V and 5 bases at J, leaving 5 bases unmatched. Germline CDR1 is MDHEN and CDR2 is SYDVKM. The CDR3 contains 14 residues. The CDR3 protein is CASGDRGSYQPQHF. The DNA of the CDR3 is TGTGCCAGCGGGGACAGGGGGTCCTATCAGCCCCAGCATTTT.

This clonotype has a count of ten or more. The chain carries TRBV7-2 and TRBJ1-6; TRBD1 aligns across 7 bases. Germline lookup yields CDR1 SGHTA and CDR2 FQGNSA. The CDR3 consists of 13 residues. The junction had 6 bases not matched to a gene; V was cut back by 7 bases and J by 9 bases. The CDR3 is CASTGTDGSPLHF. CDR3 sequence (DNA): TGTGCCAGCACAGGGACAGATGGTTCACCCCTCCACTTT.

V is TRBV6-1 and J is TRBJ2-1, with TRBD1 matching 8 bases. Trimming took 3 bases from V and 5 from J; bases not matched to a gene: 9. Germline CDR1 and CDR2: MNHNS and SASEGT. There are 16 residues in the CDR3. The CDR3 protein is CASSEEWGQVNNEQFF. CDR3 nucleotide sequence: TGTGCCAGCAGTGAGGAATGGGGACAGGTAAACAATGAGCAGTTCTTC.

Details on this clonotype: Possible read error: a much larger clone is one base away. The gene calls are TRBV11-2 and TRBJ2-7; D perhaps matches TRBD1 (5 bases). Germline loops: CDR1 SGHAT, CDR2 FQNNGV. Trimming left V 6 bases short and J 9 bases short, with 24 bases between. This CDR3 has 15 residues. CDR3 sequence reads: CASRPAIQGYHGQYF. The CDR3 nucleotides read TGTGCCAGCAGGCCCGCCATCCAGGGATACCACGGGCAGTACTTC.

A note on this clonotype: It may be a read error: a sequence one base away is much more abundant. V usage is TRBV28 and J usage is TRBJ1-2; D is undetermined. CDR3 length equals 14 residues. CDR1 is MDHEN and CDR2 is SYDVKM in the germline V gene. Here the CDR3 DNA reads TGTGCCAGCAGTTTCGGCCGATCGGACTATGACTACACCTTC. Its protein is CASSFGRSDYDYTF.

This clonotype was picked up many times. The rearrangement joins TRBV12-3 or TRBV12-4 to TRBJ1-1; no clear D gene. V was shortened by 5 bases and J by 2 bases, with 9 bases between the two germline ends. The CDR3 totals 13 residues. The CDR3 here is CASSPHENTEAFF. The CDR3 region has the DNA TGTGCCAGCAGTCCGCATGAAAACACTGAAGCTTTCTTT.